The sequence of this T cell receptor beta chain was determined in a study of cytomegalovirus exposure and HLA in healthy donors. Sequencing used immunoSEQ multiplex PCR; TCRdb keeps in-frame clones, though not all of them. Among about 98,000 clones, around 90% were seen once, and the ten largest hold roughly 3.9%. Germline V CDR1 and CDR2: WNHNN, SYGVQD (reference sequence). V lost 2 bases, J lost 1 base, and 5 bases lay in between. This CDR3 comprises 14 residues. The origin of this receptor is a woman between 25 and 40 years old in good health and CMV-seronegative. This rearrangement joins TRBV10-1 to TRBJ2-2; D uncertain. The source material was PBMCs. This chain's CDR3 is CASSEIVNTGELFF. CDR3 DNA sequence: TGCGCCAGCAGTGAGATAGTGAACACCGGGGAGCTGTTTTTT.